This TCR beta chain was found in a study of cytomegalovirus exposure and HLA in healthy donors. PCR employed 60 Vbeta and 13 Jbeta primers. Using immunoSEQ multiplex PCR, the repertoire was profiled, and TCRdb retains in-frame clones only, with some absent. The sample yields about 160,000 clones, 80% to 90% seen once. This CDR3 contains 15 residues. V lost 6 bases to trimming and J lost 5 bases; unmatched junction nucleotides: 12. The germline gives CDR1 MDHEN, CDR2 SYDVKM. J is TRBJ2-5 and V is TRBV28, with TRBD1 matching over 7 bases. This clonotype was obtained from a male donor in good health and CMV-seronegative. Sequences were obtained from PBMCs. CDR3 amino acids: CASRPRQGSVETQYF. CDR3 bases: TGTGCCAGCAGGCCCCGACAGGGTAGCGTGGAGACCCAGTACTTC. Looking up the rest from reference TRBV28 and TRBJ2-5 gives the full variable domain: DVKVTQSSRYLVKRTGEKVFLECVQDMDHENMFWYRQDPGLGLRLIYFSYDVKMKEKGDIPEGYSVSREKKERFSLILESASTNQTSMYLCASRPRQGSVETQYFGPGTRLLVL.